This T cell receptor beta chain was recorded in a study of blood T cell repertoires in COVID-19. Study context: The samples span acute and convalescent COVID-19 from the United States, Italy and Spain. In each case, the material was cDNA or gDNA derived from T cells, B-cell-depleted T cells, or PBMCs.

Original analysis: Estimation of nucleated cell counts was performed using reference gene primer amplification. Sequenced by immunoSEQ multiplex PCR; TCRdb stores in-frame clones only, minus some. That table gives V, J and clone size, and the DNA gave D and trimming. The data hold 120,000 or so clones, with approximately 81% observed a single time. V gave up 6 bases and J gave up 1 base, with 9 bases separating them. The CDR3 runs to 12 residues. Germline V CDR1 and CDR2: SQVTM, ANQGSEA. Specimen: peripheral blood. V is TRBV29-1 and J is TRBJ1-1; D unresolved. This clonotype originated in a man aged 35-49 years with active or convalescent COVID-19. CDR3 in DNA: TGCAGCGTGGGCAGGAGGAACACTGAAGCTTTCTTT. As protein: CSVGRRNTEAFF.